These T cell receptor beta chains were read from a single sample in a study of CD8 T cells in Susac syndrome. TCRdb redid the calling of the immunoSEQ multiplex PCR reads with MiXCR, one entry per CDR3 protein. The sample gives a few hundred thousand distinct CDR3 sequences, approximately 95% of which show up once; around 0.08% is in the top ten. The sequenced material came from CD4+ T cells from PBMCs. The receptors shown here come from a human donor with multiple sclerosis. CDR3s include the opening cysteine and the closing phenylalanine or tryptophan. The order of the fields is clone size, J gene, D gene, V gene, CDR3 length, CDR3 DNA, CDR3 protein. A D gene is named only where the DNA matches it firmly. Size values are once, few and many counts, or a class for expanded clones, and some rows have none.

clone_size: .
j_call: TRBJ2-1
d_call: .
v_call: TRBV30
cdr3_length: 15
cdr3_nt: TGTGCCTGGAGTGGCAACCCCGCGTCCTACAATGAGCAGTTCTTC
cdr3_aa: CAWSGNPASYNEQFF

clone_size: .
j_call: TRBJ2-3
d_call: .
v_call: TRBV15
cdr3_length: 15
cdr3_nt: TGTGCCACCAGCAGAGAGGGCCAGAGCACAGATACGCAGTATTTT
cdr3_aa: CATSREGQSTDTQYF

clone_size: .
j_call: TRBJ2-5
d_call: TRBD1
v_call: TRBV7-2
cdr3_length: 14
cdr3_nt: TGTGCCAGCAGCTTAAACGCAGGGGGAGAGACCCAGTACTTC
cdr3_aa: CASSLNAGGETQYF

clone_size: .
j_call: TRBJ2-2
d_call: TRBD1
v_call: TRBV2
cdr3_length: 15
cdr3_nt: TGTGCCAGCAGCACCGGGACAGGGAGCACCGGGGAGCTGTTTTTT
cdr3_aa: CASSTGTGSTGELFF

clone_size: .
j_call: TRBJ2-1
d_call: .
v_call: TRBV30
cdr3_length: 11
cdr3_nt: TGTGCCTGGAGTCCCTACAATGAGCAGTTCTTC
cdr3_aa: CAWSPYNEQFF

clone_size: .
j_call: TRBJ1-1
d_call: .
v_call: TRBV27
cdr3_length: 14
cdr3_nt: TGTGCCAGCAGTTTAGGGCAGCTAGCCACTGAAGCTTTCTTT
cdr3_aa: CASSLGQLATEAFF

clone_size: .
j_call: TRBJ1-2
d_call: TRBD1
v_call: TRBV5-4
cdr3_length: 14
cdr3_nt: TGTGCCAGCAGCGCGGGACAGCTTAACTATGGCTACACCTTC
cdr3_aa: CASSAGQLNYGYTF

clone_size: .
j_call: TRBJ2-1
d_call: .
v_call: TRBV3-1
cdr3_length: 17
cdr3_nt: TGTGCCAGCAGTCCCCGGGTTAGCTCTGGAATTTTCAATGAGCAGTTCTTC
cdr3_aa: CASSPRVSSGIFNEQFF

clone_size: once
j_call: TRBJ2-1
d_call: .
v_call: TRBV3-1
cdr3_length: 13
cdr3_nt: TGTGCCAGCAGCAACTCAGGGCACAATGAGCAGTTCTTC
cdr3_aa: CASSNSGHNEQFF

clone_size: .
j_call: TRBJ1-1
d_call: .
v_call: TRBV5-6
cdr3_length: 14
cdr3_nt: TGTGCCAGCAGCTCAGGGGCAGCTAACACTGAAGCTTTCTTT
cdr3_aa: CASSSGAANTEAFF

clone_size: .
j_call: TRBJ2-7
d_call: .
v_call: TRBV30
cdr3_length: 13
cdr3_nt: TGTGCCTGGAGTATCCGGCAGCCCGGCGAGCAGTACTTC
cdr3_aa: CAWSIRQPGEQYF

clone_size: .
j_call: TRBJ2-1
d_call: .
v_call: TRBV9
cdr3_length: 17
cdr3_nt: TGTGCCAGCAGCGTAGAGCTGGACGGTCGCTCCTACAATGAGCAGTTCTTC
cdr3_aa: CASSVELDGRSYNEQFF

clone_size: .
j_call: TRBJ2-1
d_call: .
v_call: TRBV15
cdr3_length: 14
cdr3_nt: TGTGCCACCAGCAGAGATATGGCCTACAATGAGCAGTTCTTC
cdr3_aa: CATSRDMAYNEQFF

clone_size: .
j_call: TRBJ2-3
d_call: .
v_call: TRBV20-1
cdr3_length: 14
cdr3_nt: TGCAGTGCTTCGGAACAGAGTCGCACAGATACGCAGTATTTT
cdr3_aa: CSASEQSRTDTQYF

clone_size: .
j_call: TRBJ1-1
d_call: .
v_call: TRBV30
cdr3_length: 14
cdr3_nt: TGTGCCTGGAGCACAACTTCTGGGGAAACTGAAGCTTTCTTT
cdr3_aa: CAWSTTSGETEAFF

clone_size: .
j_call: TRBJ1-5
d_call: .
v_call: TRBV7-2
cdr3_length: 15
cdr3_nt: TGTGCCAGCAGCTTAGAGCCGGGTAGTGGTTTGCCCCAGCATTTT
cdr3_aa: CASSLEPGSGLPQHF

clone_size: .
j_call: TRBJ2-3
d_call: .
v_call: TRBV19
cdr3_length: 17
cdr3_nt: TGTGCCAGTAGTATAGATGGCCCTTCCGCGAGCACAGATACGCAGTATTTT
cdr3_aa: CASSIDGPSASTDTQYF

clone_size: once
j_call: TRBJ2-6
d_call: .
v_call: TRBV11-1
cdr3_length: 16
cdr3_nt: TGTGCCAGCACCCCCATGGGGCAACTCGGGGCCAACGTCCTGACTTTC
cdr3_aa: CASTPMGQLGANVLTF

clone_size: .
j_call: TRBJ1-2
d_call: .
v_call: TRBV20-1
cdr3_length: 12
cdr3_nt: TGCAGTGCTAGAGATTACGGGTTTGGCTACACCTTC
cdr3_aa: CSARDYGFGYTF

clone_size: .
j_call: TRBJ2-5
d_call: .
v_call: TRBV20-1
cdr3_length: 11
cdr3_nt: TGCAGTGCGGCGAGCGAAGAGACCCAGTACTTC
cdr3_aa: CSAASEETQYF

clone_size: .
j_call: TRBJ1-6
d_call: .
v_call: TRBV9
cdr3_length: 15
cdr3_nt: TGTGCCAGCAGCGCCCAGGACAGTGGGGTTTCACCCCTCCACTTT
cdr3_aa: CASSAQDSGVSPLHF

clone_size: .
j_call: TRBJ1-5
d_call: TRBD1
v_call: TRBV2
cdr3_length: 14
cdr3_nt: TGTGCCAGCAGTGAGGGACAGGCCGATCAGCCCCAGCATTTT
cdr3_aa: CASSEGQADQPQHF